Presented here are 17 T cell receptor beta chains from one specimen sequenced in a study of T cells in Graves' hyperthyroidism and ophthalmopathy. RNA transcripts yielded amplified TCR beta CDR3 regions. Initially, a first-round RT-PCR of the TCR CDR3 employed the HTBI primer set. TCRdb re-analysed the multiplex PCR reads in MiXCR, keeping a single row per CDR3 protein. The table includes roughly 570,000 distinct CDR3 sequences, 15% to 18% detected once. Sequencing was carried out using blood. The receptors stem from a woman under 40 with Graves' hyperthyroidism.

This clonotype was seen repeatedly, ten times or more. The V call is TRBV7-9, the J call TRBJ2-1; 9 bases line up with TRBD2. CDR1 is SEHNR and CDR2 is FQNEAQ in the germline V gene (reference sequence). After removal of 1 base from V and 6 bases from J, the junction contained 4 bases not matched to a gene. This CDR3 spans 15 amino acids. The CDR3 here is CASSLGSGSVNEQFF. The CDR3 nucleotides read TGTGCCAGCAGCTTAGGTAGCGGGAGTGTCAATGAGCAGTTCTTC.

The chain couples TRBV11-2 to TRBJ2-1; 10 nucleotides line up with TRBD2. Unmatched junction bases numbered 5, after V lost 5 bases and J lost 7 bases. CDR1 and CDR2 (germline): SGHAT, FQNNGV. This CDR3 comprises 14 residues. CDR3 protein: CASSGQTSGNEQFF. The CDR3 DNA reads TGTGCCAGCAGCGGACAGACTAGCGGGAATGAGCAGTTCTTC.

There are many counts of this clonotype. J is TRBJ2-7 and V is TRBV20-1, with 9 bases lining up with TRBD1. Germline lookup yields CDR1 DFQATT and CDR2 SNEGSKA (reference sequence). This CDR3 spans 13 amino acids. The ends lost 5 bases at V and 3 bases at J; junction bases unmatched: 5. The CDR3 DNA sequence: TGCAGTGCTCCCAACAGGGGGCTCTACGAGCAGTACTTC. This translates into CSAPNRGLYEQYF.

There are many counts of this clonotype. The chain joins TRBV5-1 to TRBJ1-1, with a possible D match to TRBD1 (5 bases). V lost 1 base and J lost 4, with 14 bases in between. Germline-derived CDR1 and CDR2 are SGHRS and YFSETQ. The CDR3 totals 15 residues. As DNA, the CDR3 is TGCGCCAGCAGCTTGATGCAGGGTTCGAGCACTGAAGCTTTCTTT. This translates into CASSLMQGSSTEAFF.

This clonotype showed up many times. The rearrangement uses TRBV28 and TRBJ2-7, with TRBD1 matching 7 bases. CDR1 is MDHEN and CDR2 is SYDVKM in the germline V gene. The V and J ends lost 6 bases and 6 bases, in that order; junction bases with no gene match: 11. The CDR3 loop spans 14 amino acids. CDR3 sequence reads: CASSWPRTGFEQYF. The DNA of the CDR3 is TGTGCCAGCAGCTGGCCTAGGACAGGTTTCGAGCAGTACTTC.

The V gene is TRBV7-9, the J gene TRBJ1-6; the match to TRBD1 covers 9 bases. The germline V gene has CDR1 SEHNR and CDR2 FQNEAQ (reference sequence). The CDR3 spans 15 residues. J gave up 8 bases and V 3 bases, and 5 bases lay outside the gene matches. The CDR3 loop reads CASSFIQGADSPLHF. In DNA form, the CDR3 reads TGTGCCAGCAGCTTCATACAGGGGGCCGATTCACCCCTCCACTTT.

This clonotype came up many times. The chain employs TRBV19 and TRBJ2-3; 7 bases map to TRBD2. Germline CDR1 LNHDA, CDR2 SQIVND (reference sequence). V lost 0 bases to trimming and J lost 6 bases; unmatched junction nucleotides: 15. This CDR3 is built from 18 residues. The CDR3 reads CASSIDSRSVAGWDTQYF. In DNA, the CDR3 is TGTGCCAGTAGTATAGATTCCCGCTCGGTAGCGGGTTGGGATACGCAGTATTTT.

Ten or more counts support this clonotype. The genes are TRBV11-3 and TRBJ2-4; 11 positions match TRBD1. The junction had 3 bases not matched to a gene; V was cut back by 1 base and J by 7 bases. CDR3 size: 15 residues. CDR1 is SGHNT and CDR2 is YENEEA in the germline V gene. CDR3 sequence reads: CASSLGGQGANIQYF. CDR3 bases: TGTGCCAGCAGCTTAGGAGGACAGGGGGCGAACATTCAGTACTTC.

Regarding this clonotype: A read error may explain this, as a much larger clone is one base away. The J gene is TRBJ2-5, the V gene TRBV27; tentatively, D is TRBD1 (5 bases). V shed 6 bases and J shed 9 bases, with 20 bases lying between them. This CDR3 has 14 amino acids. CDR1 is MNHEY and CDR2 is SMNVEV in the germline V gene (reference sequence). The CDR3 DNA sequence: TGTGCCAGCAGAAGCCCCCAGGGTCGTGAGGCCCAGTACTTC. It is translated as CASRSPQGREAQYF.

Details on this clonotype: This sequence may be a read error, since a much larger clone differs from it by one base. The V and J genes are TRBV7-3 and TRBJ2-1; 8 bases are shared with TRBD1. The V segment lost 2 bases and the J segment 10 bases; nucleotides outside the gene matches: 10. The CDR3 has 15 residues. Germline assignment: CDR1 SGHTA and CDR2 FQGTGA. This CDR3 reads CASSLLGTGLGEQFF. CDR3 nucleotide sequence: TGTGCCAGCAGCTTACTCGGGACAGGATTAGGCGAGCAGTTCTTC.

This clonotype was found a few times. The CDR3 coding sequence is TGTGCCAGCAGCGAGGGGGCTAGCTCCTACAATGAGCAGTTCTTC. Its protein product is CASSEGASSYNEQFF. V gene TRBV7-3 combines with J gene TRBJ2-1; 7 nucleotides line up with TRBD1. The CDR3 is 15 residues long. Per germline, CDR1 SGHTA and CDR2 FQGTGA. Trimming cost V 5 bases and J 0 bases; bases outside gene matches: 4.

This chain uses TRBV5-1 with TRBJ1-1; D might be TRBD1 (5 bases). This CDR3 is built from 16 residues. V gave up 0 bases and J gave up 0 bases, with 12 bases separating them. Germline assignment: CDR1 SGHRS and CDR2 YFSETQ. In nucleotides, the CDR3 is TGCGCCAGCAGCTTGGATTCCCAGGGACTGAACACTGAAGCTTTCTTT. It yields the protein CASSLDSQGLNTEAFF.

This clonotype was recorded at least ten times. This chain's CDR3 is CASSVNAGTGGNEQYF. The CDR3 nucleotides read TGCGCCAGCAGCGTCAACGCCGGGACAGGGGGCAACGAGCAGTACTTC. V usage is TRBV5-1 and J usage is TRBJ2-7; TRBD1 matches 12 bases. V shed 4 bases and J 5 bases; nucleotides not matched to a gene: 10. CDR1 is SGHRS and CDR2 is YFSETQ in the germline V gene. This CDR3 contains 16 residues.

At least ten counts were recorded for this clonotype. The gene calls are TRBV11-2 and TRBJ2-7, with unresolved D. The CDR3 is 14 amino acids. Germline V gives CDR1 SGHAT, CDR2 FQNNGV. V was clipped by 0 bases and J by 3 bases, with 9 bases between them. The CDR3 bases are TGTGCCAGCAGCTTAGAGAATTACCACTACGAGCAGTACTTC. Its protein product is CASSLENYHYEQYF.

Comments on this clonotype: It may be a read error: a sequence one base away is much more abundant. V usage is TRBV3-1 and J usage is TRBJ1-1, with TRBD1 identical over 7 bases. The CDR3 contains 14 residues. Germline lookup yields CDR1 LGHDT and CDR2 YNNKEL (reference sequence). Unmatched junction bases numbered 10, after V lost 8 bases and J lost 4 bases. The DNA of the CDR3 is TGTGCCAGCGGTGTTTCGGGACAGATCACTGAAGCTTTCTTT. Translated, it gives CASGVSGQITEAFF.

The J gene is TRBJ1-4, the V gene TRBV29-1; D is perhaps TRBD1 (6 bases). V was trimmed by 6 bases and J by 7 bases, leaving 12 bases between them. The CDR3 loop spans 12 amino acids. Germline values: CDR1 SQVTM, CDR2 ANQGSEA. CDR3 nucleotide sequence: TGCAGCGTGGGGGGCCAGGGTGAAAAACTGTTTTTT. This gives the protein CSVGGQGEKLFF. The full variable domain, rest sourced from reference TRBV29-1 and TRBJ1-4, is SAVISQKPSRDICQRGTSLTIQCQVDSQVTMMFWYRQQPGQSLTLIATANQGSEATYESGFVIDKFPISRPNLTFSTLTVSNMSPEDSSIYLCSVGGQGEKLFFGSGTQLSVL.

This clonotype was seen many times. J is TRBJ2-7 and V is TRBV7-2; D possibly corresponds to TRBD2 (5 bases). The CDR3 extends over 14 amino acids. Germline V gives CDR1 SGHTA, CDR2 FQGNSA. The V end was cut by 1 base, the J end by 5 bases, with 12 bases between. CDR3 residues: CASSLDSTRDEQYF. The CDR3 bases are TGTGCCAGCAGCTTAGATAGCACGAGGGACGAGCAGTACTTC. Full variable domain (remainder filled in from reference TRBV7-2 and TRBJ2-7): GAGVSQSPSNKVTEKGKDVELRCDPISGHTALYWYRQSLGQGLEFLIYFQGNSAPDKSGLPSDRFSAERTGGSVSTLTIQRTQQEDSAVYLCASSLDSTRDEQYFGPGTRLTVT.